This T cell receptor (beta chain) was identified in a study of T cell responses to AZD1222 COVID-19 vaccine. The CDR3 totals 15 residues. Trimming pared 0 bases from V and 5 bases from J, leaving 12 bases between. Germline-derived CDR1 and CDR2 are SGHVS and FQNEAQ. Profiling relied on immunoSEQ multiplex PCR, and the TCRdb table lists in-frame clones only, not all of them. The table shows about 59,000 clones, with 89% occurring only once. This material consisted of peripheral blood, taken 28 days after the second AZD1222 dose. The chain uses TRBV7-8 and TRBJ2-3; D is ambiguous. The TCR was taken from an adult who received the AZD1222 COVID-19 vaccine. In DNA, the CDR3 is TGTGCCAGCAGCTTAGCAGGGTCAGCGAGAGATACGCAGTATTTT. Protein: CASSLAGSARDTQYF.